The 10 T cell receptor beta chains reported below all come from one sample, sequenced in a study of T cells in Graves' hyperthyroidism and ophthalmopathy. TCR beta CDR3 regions were amplified from RNA transcripts. A first-round RT-PCR of the TCR CDR3 used the HTBI primer set. TCRdb redid the calling of the multiplex PCR reads with MiXCR, one entry per CDR3 protein. The data show 310,000 or so distinct CDR3 sequences, over 15% seen once. Specimen: blood. These receptors were taken from a woman in her fifties or sixties with Graves' ophthalmopathy.

This sequence joins TRBV7-9 and TRBJ1-6; D not resolved. V lost 8 bases and J lost 6, with 11 bases in between. Looked up from germline, CDR1 is SEHNR and CDR2 is FQNEAQ (reference sequence). The CDR3 has 13 amino acids. In nucleotides, the CDR3 is TGTGCCAGCGGCTCCATGCCTAATTCACCCCTCCACTTT. Amino acids: CASGSMPNSPLHF.

This clonotype was observed a few times. CDR3 in amino acids: CASSLGGGRATTDTQYF. The CDR3 DNA reads as TGTGCCAGCAGCTTGGGGGGCGGGAGGGCCACCACAGATACGCAGTATTTT. The rearrangement joins TRBV5-4 to TRBJ2-3; 9 bases are shared with TRBD2. The germline CDR1 and CDR2 sequences are SGHNT and YYREEE (reference sequence). The CDR3 has 17 amino acids. The ends lost 0 bases at V and 2 bases at J; junction bases unmatched: 7. Looking up the rest from reference TRBV5-4 and TRBJ2-3 gives the full variable domain: ETGVTQSPTHLIKTRGQQVTLRCSSQSGHNTVSWYQQALGQGPQFIFQYYREEENGRGNFPPRFSGLQFPNYSSELNVNALELDDSALYLCASSLGGGRATTDTQYFGPGTRLTVL.

Comment on this clonotype: The conserved final phenylalanine or tryptophan is absent from the CDR3, which likely points to a read error. The rearrangement links TRBV28 to TRBJ2-2; 10 bases align to TRBD2. Germline assignment: CDR1 MDHEN and CDR2 SYDVKM. This CDR3 has 16 amino acids. With V trimmed by 10 bases and J by 1 base, 9 bases remained unmatched. CDR3 amino acids: CATRGLADGNTGELFS. In nucleotides, the CDR3 is TGTGCCACCCGCGGACTAGCGGACGGGAACACCGGGGAGCTGTTTTCT.

In this sample, this clonotype turned up a few times. The chain employs TRBV9 and TRBJ1-1, with D unclear. The V gene's germline CDR1 is SGDLS and CDR2 YYNGEE. V lost 6 bases and J 1 base, leaving 13 bases between the germline ends. The CDR3 is 14 amino acids. CDR3 nucleotide sequence: TGTGCCAGCACCCTAGGCGGGGAGAACACTGAAGCTTTCTTT. Amino acids: CASTLGGENTEAFF.

V and J are TRBV6-1 and TRBJ2-7; D unresolved. With 5 bases removed from V and 2 bases from J, the gap between germline ends came to 13 bases. Germline CDR1 and CDR2: MNHNS and SASEGT. This CDR3 spans 14 amino acids. CDR3 amino acids: CASSQRTETYEQYF. The CDR3 nucleotides read TGTGCCAGCAGTCAACGGACCGAGACCTACGAGCAGTACTTC.

This clonotype was seen repeatedly, ten times or more. The rearrangement links TRBV6-1 to TRBJ2-1; weak D call: TRBD2 (6 bases). Germline CDR1 is MNHNS and CDR2 is SASEGT. The V end was cut by 8 bases, the J end by 0 bases, with 20 bases between. The length of the CDR3 is 17 residues. CDR3 nucleotides: TGTGCCAGCCGAGAAGCGGGCGTGCCGAGCTCCTACAATGAGCAGTTCTTC. It is translated as CASREAGVPSSYNEQFF.

This clonotype came up a few times. The chain's CDR3 is CASKAGTGNDRGYTF. CDR3 DNA sequence: TGTGCCAGCAAGGCCGGGACAGGGAACGATCGTGGCTACACCTTC. V and J are TRBV6-1 and TRBJ1-2; 9 bases match TRBD1. V lost 7 bases and J lost 7; bases outside the gene matches: 13. CDR3 size: 15 residues. Per germline, CDR1 MNHNS and CDR2 SASEGT.

A few counts support this clonotype. The chain couples TRBV19 to TRBJ1-1; perhaps TRBD1 as D (6 bases). The V and J ends lost 4 bases and 5 bases respectively, with 20 bases between them. Germline V gene lookup returns CDR1 LNHDA and CDR2 SQIVND (reference sequence). This CDR3 spans 16 amino acids. The CDR3 DNA reads TGTGCCAGTAGTACGAGGGGGGTACAGGGAGGAACTGAAGCTTTCTTT. As protein: CASSTRGVQGGTEAFF. Filled out from reference TRBV19 and TRBJ1-1, the complete variable domain reads DGGITQSPKYLFRKEGQNVTLSCEQNLNHDAMYWYRQDPGQGLRLIYYSQIVNDFQKGDIAEGYSVSREKKESFPLTVTSAQKNPTAFYLCASSTRGVQGGTEAFFGQGTRLTVV.

This clonotype was observed many times. The chain uses TRBV7-2 and TRBJ2-5, with D maybe TRBD1 (5 bases). V shed 0 bases and J shed 1 base, with 9 bases lying between them. This CDR3 has 15 amino acids. CDR1 is SGHTA, CDR2 FQGNSA, per germline. As DNA, the CDR3 is TGTGCCAGCAGCTTAGCTCCAGGGATCCAAGAGACCCAGTACTTC. Its translation: CASSLAPGIQETQYF.

At least ten counts were recorded for this clonotype. This chain links TRBV29-1 with TRBJ2-5, with a weak D call TRBD2 (6 bases). The germline gives CDR1 SQVTM, CDR2 ANQGSEA. CDR3 length: 12 amino acids. Deletions cut 3 bases from V and 5 bases from J, with 10 bases between. The CDR3 reads CSVEGGAETQYF. The DNA for the CDR3 is TGCAGCGTTGAGGGCGGGGCCGAGACCCAGTACTTC.